This T cell receptor beta chain was found in a study of monozygotic twins with inflammatory bowel disease. Regarding the study as a whole: Researchers report that IBD patients shared fewer clonotypes with others than healthy twins, especially amid disease activity. TCRbeta inverse Simpson diversity was decreased in IBD patients versus healthy co-twins.

TCRdb derives one entry per CDR3 protein from the 5' RACE reads, leaving out DNA. Its clone listing holds 150,000 to 200,000 distinct CDR3 sequences. A remark on this clonotype: As yet, its antigen is unknown.

Germline V gives CDR1 MNHNY, CDR2 SVGAGI (reference sequence). The CDR3 has 12 residues. Whole blood, unsorted for T cells, was the source of total RNA. This sequence joins TRBV6-6 and TRBJ1-3. The sequenced material came from blood. This TCR came from a human donor with ulcerative colitis or Crohn's disease, or a healthy co-twin of an affected twin (not recorded which). The CDR3 loop is CASSYKGNTIYF.